Sequencing of this T cell receptor (beta chain) was carried out in a study of T cells after yellow fever vaccination. J gave up 5 bases and V 1 base, and 9 bases lay outside the gene matches. The CDR3 runs 17 residues. Germline values: CDR1 LGHNA, CDR2 YSLEER. TCRdb fed the 5' RACE reads into MiXCR, producing one record per CDR3 protein. Counted here are nearly 550,000 distinct CDR3 sequences, around 21% occurring once; the ten biggest clones make up around 15%. With regard to this clonotype: No antigen is known for it.

General study findings and limits: FACS-sorted repertoires could contain abundant clonotypes contaminating from the bulk population. Only a minor proportion of clonotypes was detected across both CD4 and CD8 compartments.

This specimen was PBMCs, taken 15 days after the yellow fever booster vaccination. This clonotype originated in a man aged 25 to 40 who received the YFV17D yellow fever vaccine. The V call is TRBV4-3, the J call TRBJ2-7; 12 nucleotides match TRBD2. CDR3 in amino acids: CASSQGLAGVLADEQYF. The CDR3 DNA reads as TGCGCCAGCAGCCAAGGACTAGCGGGAGTGTTGGCCGACGAGCAGTACTTC.